Ten or more counts support the clone carrying this T cell receptor beta chain. Its specificity is unknown. The cDNA was produced through 5'RACE with 10-nucleotide random UMIs. Sequencing runs each generated in excess of 180 million TCR-beta sequences derived from 15-18 subjects. TCRdb reprocessed the 5' RACE reads via MiXCR and lists one record per CDR3 protein. Of roughly 50,000 distinct CDR3 sequences listed, approximately 11% were seen once; the top ten hold around 11%. Germline CDR1 reads SGHRS; CDR2 reads YFSETQ. This CDR3 contains 15 residues. The V gene lost 4 bases and the J gene lost 1 base, with 12 bases spanning the gap. The data were obtained in a study of neurological immune-mediated disorders. Study outcomes and limitations: No CDR3 amino acid sequences recurred among expanded clones across subjects, suggesting private repertoires in all groups.

From 2 million PBMCs stored at -80 C, the unsorted libraries were generated. This chain joins TRBV5-1 and TRBJ2-1; D is undetermined. Sequences were obtained from PBMCs. The receptor was derived from a woman aged 60-75 years with HTLV-1-associated myelopathy (HAM/TSP). The CDR3 here is CASSTRPLSYNEQFF. The CDR3 coding sequence is TGCGCCAGCAGCACCCGACCCCTATCCTACAATGAGCAGTTCTTC.